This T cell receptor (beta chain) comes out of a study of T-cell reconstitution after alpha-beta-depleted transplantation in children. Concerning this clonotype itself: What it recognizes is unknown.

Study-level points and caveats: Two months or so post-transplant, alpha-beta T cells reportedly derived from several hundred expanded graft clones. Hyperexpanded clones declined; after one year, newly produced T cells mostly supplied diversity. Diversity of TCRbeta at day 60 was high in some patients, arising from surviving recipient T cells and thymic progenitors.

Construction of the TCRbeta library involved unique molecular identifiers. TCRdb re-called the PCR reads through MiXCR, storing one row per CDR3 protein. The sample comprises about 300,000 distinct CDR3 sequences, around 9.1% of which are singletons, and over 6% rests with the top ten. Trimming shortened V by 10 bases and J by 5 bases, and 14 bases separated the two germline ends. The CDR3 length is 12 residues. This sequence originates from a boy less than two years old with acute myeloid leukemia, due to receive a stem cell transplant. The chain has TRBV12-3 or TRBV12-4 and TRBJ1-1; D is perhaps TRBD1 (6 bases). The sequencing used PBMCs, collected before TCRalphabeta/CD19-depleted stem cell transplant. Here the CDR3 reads CATLRGGTEAFF. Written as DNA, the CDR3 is TGTGCCACCTTGAGGGGGGGGACTGAAGCTTTCTTT.